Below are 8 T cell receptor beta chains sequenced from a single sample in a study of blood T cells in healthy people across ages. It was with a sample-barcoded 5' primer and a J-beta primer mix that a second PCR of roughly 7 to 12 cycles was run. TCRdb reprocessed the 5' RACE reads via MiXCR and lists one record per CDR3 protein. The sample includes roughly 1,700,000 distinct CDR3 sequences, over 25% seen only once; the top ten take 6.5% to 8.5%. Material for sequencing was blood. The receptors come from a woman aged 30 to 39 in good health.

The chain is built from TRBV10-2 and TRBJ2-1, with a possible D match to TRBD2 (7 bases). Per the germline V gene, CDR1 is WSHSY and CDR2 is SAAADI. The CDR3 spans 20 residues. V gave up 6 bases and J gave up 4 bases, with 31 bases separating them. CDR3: CASRKGPRGRGDGLYNEQFF. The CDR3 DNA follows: TGCGCCAGCAGGAAGGGGCCCCGAGGGAGGGGGGACGGTCTGTACAATGAGCAGTTCTTC.

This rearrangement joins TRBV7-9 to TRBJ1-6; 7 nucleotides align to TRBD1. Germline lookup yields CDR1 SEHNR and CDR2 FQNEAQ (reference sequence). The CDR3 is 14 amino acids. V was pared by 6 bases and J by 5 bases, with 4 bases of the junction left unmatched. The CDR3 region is CASRFGTDNSPLHF. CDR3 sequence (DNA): TGTGCCAGCAGGTTTGGGACAGATAATTCACCCCTCCACTTT.

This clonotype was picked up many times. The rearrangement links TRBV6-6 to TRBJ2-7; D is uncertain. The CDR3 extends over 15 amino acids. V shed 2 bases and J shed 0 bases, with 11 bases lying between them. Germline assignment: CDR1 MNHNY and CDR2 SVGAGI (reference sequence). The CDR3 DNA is TGTGCCAGCAGTTACGTGCCGGAGTTCTCCTACGAGCAGTACTTC. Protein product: CASSYVPEFSYEQYF.

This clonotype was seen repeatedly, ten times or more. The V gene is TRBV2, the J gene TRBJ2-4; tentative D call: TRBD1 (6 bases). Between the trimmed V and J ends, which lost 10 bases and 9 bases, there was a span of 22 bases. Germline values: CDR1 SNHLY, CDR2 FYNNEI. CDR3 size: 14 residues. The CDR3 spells CATRRGTSGGIQYF. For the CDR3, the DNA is TGTGCCACCCGAAGGGGGACATCAGGCGGCATTCAGTACTTC.

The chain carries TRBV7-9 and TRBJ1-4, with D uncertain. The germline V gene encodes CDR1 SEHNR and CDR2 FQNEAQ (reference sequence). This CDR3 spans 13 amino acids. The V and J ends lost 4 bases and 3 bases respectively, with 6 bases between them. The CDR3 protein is CASSSGANEKLFF. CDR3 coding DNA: TGTGCCAGCAGCTCGGGTGCTAATGAAAAACTGTTTTTT.

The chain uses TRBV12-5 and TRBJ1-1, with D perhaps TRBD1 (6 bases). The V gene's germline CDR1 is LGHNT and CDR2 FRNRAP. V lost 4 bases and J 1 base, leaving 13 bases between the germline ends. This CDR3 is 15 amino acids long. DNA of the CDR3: TGTGCTAGTGGTTCCAGGGGAATCGCGAACACTGAAGCTTTCTTT. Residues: CASGSRGIANTEAFF.

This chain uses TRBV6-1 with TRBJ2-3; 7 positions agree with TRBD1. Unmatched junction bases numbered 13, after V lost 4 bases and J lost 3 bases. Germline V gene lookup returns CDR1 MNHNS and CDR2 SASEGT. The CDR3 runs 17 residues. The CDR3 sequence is CASSARPTGFLTDTQYF. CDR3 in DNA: TGTGCCAGCAGTGCCCGCCCGACAGGGTTCTTGACAGATACGCAGTATTTT.

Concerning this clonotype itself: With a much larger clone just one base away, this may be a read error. The CDR3 loop is CTSSRLAGPQETQYF. The DNA for the CDR3 is TGTACCAGTAGTAGACTAGCGGGACCTCAAGAGACCCAGTACTTC. The rearrangement joins TRBV19 to TRBJ2-5, with 11 positions matching TRBD2. CDR3 size: 15 residues. Per the germline V gene, CDR1 is LNHDA and CDR2 is SQIVND (reference sequence).